This TCR beta chain was identified during a study of identical twins. Every sampled donor was Caucasian and healthy. The trim removed 3 bases at V and 6 bases at J, leaving 6 bases unmatched. Germline assignment: CDR1 DFQATT and CDR2 SNEGSKA (reference sequence). The CDR3 covers 15 residues. MiXCR, applied by TCRdb to the 5' RACE reads, yields one record per CDR3 protein. Here the sample spans more than 600,000 distinct CDR3 sequences, about 20% being singletons. These same records also appear under a second study, on T cells expressing NK-cell markers. In that study: Among eight sequenced donors, seven carried HCMV seropositivity while one was seronegative. The study found these clonotypes also leading the CD3+CD56-NKG2C+ fraction in a few donors. It is unclear if expanded NKG2C-expressing clones target HCMV antigens.

The specimen sequenced was PBMCs. The TCR originated in a young woman in good health. The chain has TRBV20-1 and TRBJ2-3, with 13 nucleotides matching TRBD2. The CDR3 sequence: CSASLGTSGDDTQYF. DNA for the CDR3: TGCAGTGCTAGTCTCGGGACTAGCGGGGACGATACGCAGTATTTT.